The 21 T cell receptor beta chains listed next were all sequenced from one sample in a study of blood T cells in healthy people across ages. A second PCR of 7 to 11 cycles used a sample-barcoded 5' primer and a J-beta primer mix. From the 5' RACE reads, TCRdb called clonotypes with MiXCR, one entry per CDR3 protein. The data contain about 2 million distinct CDR3 sequences, roughly 49% of them singletons. Sequencing was performed on blood. These receptors were collected from a woman aged 35 to 49 in good health.

The sample holds a few counts of this clonotype. The chain employs TRBV5-1 and TRBJ2-1; D call uncertain. V was trimmed by 0 bases and J by 3 bases, leaving 7 bases between them. The CDR3 runs to 14 residues. The V gene's germline CDR1 is SGHRS and CDR2 YFSETQ. The CDR3 spells CASSLVVGYNEQFF. In nucleotides, the CDR3 is TGCGCCAGCAGCTTGGTTGTCGGCTACAATGAGCAGTTCTTC.

In this sample, this clonotype turned up a few times. The genes are TRBV3-1 and TRBJ2-6; D remains ambiguous. The CDR3 runs to 16 residues. Trimming took 2 bases from V and 0 from J, leaving 8 bases between them. The germline V gene has CDR1 LGHDT and CDR2 YNNKEL (reference sequence). The CDR3 spells CASSQMTSSGANVLTF. The CDR3, as DNA: TGTGCCAGCAGCCAAATGACCAGCTCTGGGGCCAACGTCCTGACTTTC.

The CDR3 sequence: CATITGTNEKLFF. CDR3 coding DNA: TGTGCCACCATAACAGGGACTAATGAAAAACTGTTTTTT. The V and J genes are TRBV28 and TRBJ1-4; possible D gene TRBD1, 6 bases. This CDR3 is built from 13 residues. Germline values: CDR1 MDHEN, CDR2 SYDVKM. V dropped 10 bases and J dropped 2 bases, with 11 bases sitting between them.

This clonotype was counted a few times. The J gene is TRBJ2-1, the V gene TRBV28, with no clear D. The V gene's germline CDR1 is MDHEN and CDR2 SYDVKM. The germline V and J ends were trimmed by 2 bases and 8 bases, with 10 bases remaining between them. The CDR3 runs 13 residues. Here the CDR3 reads CASSLPELDEQFF. The CDR3 DNA sequence: TGTGCCAGCAGTTTACCCGAGTTGGATGAGCAGTTCTTC.

The chain combines TRBV5-6 with TRBJ2-5; D remains ambiguous. The CDR3 loop spans 14 amino acids. Germline V lookup: CDR1 SGHDT, CDR2 YYEEEE. The ends were cut back, 4 bases at V and 0 bases at J, with 10 bases in the middle. The CDR3 bases are TGTGCCAGCAGCCCCAAGCAGTACCAAGAGACCCAGTACTTC. It specifies CASSPKQYQETQYF.

The gene calls are TRBV12-3 or TRBV12-4 and TRBJ2-5; 8 nucleotides align to TRBD2. The CDR3 has 15 residues. V lost 3 bases, J lost 11 bases, and 14 bases stayed unmatched. The CDR3 DNA follows: TGTGCCAGCAGTTTTGGGGCGGGGGGCTACAATGAGCAGTACTTC. Translated, it gives CASSFGAGGYNEQYF.

The rearrangement uses TRBV20-1 and TRBJ1-1; possibly TRBD1 for D (5 bases). V was trimmed by 6 bases and J by 1 base, leaving 18 bases between them. Germline CDR1 DFQATT, CDR2 SNEGSKA (reference sequence). There are 15 residues in the CDR3. The CDR3 loop is CSARDFRDQNTEAFF. The CDR3 DNA sequence: TGCAGTGCCCGGGACTTTAGAGACCAGAACACTGAAGCTTTCTTT.

This clonotype was picked up many times. The chain recombines TRBV20-1 with TRBJ2-7, with D unresolved. Trimming cost V 1 base and J 1 base, with 5 bases left between them. CDR3 size: 12 residues. Germline V gene data show CDR1 as DFQATT and CDR2 as SNEGSKA (reference sequence). This chain's CDR3 is CSARVGSYEQYF. The CDR3 nucleotides read TGCAGTGCTAGAGTGGGTTCCTACGAGCAGTACTTC.

This clonotype was detected a few times. This chain connects TRBV9 to TRBJ2-5; D is uncertain. Germline V gene sequence: CDR1 SGDLS, CDR2 YYNGEE. V lost 2 bases to trimming and J lost 5 bases, with 16 bases between them. The CDR3 has 15 residues. CDR3 region: CASSVTISVGETQYF. The CDR3 DNA reads TGTGCCAGCAGCGTTACTATCTCCGTGGGCGAGACCCAGTACTTC.

At least ten counts were recorded for this clonotype. The chain combines TRBV20-1 with TRBJ2-5; 12 bases map to TRBD2. Germline V lookup: CDR1 DFQATT, CDR2 SNEGSKA (reference sequence). J was trimmed by 5 bases and V by 4 bases; bases with no gene match: 5. CDR3 length equals 14 residues. CDR3 in amino acids: CSATGLAGPETQYF. The CDR3 DNA reads TGCAGTGCTACGGGACTAGCGGGCCCGGAGACCCAGTACTTC.

The chain has TRBV20-1 and TRBJ2-1; 8 nucleotides agree with TRBD1. The length of the CDR3 is 13 residues. CDR1 and CDR2 from the germline V gene are DFQATT and SNEGSKA (reference sequence). Trimming took 6 bases from V and 6 from J; bases not matched to a gene: 7. DNA of the CDR3: TGCAGTGCCCCGGGACAGGCGATCAATGAGCAGTTCTTC. It encodes CSAPGQAINEQFF.

The gene calls are TRBV5-1 and TRBJ1-6; D gene uncertain. CDR1 is SGHRS, CDR2 YFSETQ, per germline. The CDR3 length is 16 residues. V lost 3 bases and J lost 4, with 14 bases in between. The CDR3 sequence: CASSSDGETYNSPLHF. CDR3 nucleotide sequence: TGCGCCAGCAGCTCAGACGGAGAAACATATAATTCACCCCTCCACTTT.

The chain recombines TRBV5-1 with TRBJ2-1; TRBD2 aligns across 14 bases. V dropped 3 bases and J dropped 3; count of bases not matched to a gene: 2. CDR1 SGHRS and CDR2 YFSETQ come from the germline V gene. The CDR3 is 16 residues long. The CDR3 DNA reads TGCGCCAGCAGCTGGGGACTAGCGGGGGACTACAATGAGCAGTTCTTC. Protein sequence: CASSWGLAGDYNEQFF.

The chain combines TRBV9 with TRBJ2-3, with D tentatively TRBD1 (6 bases). The CDR3 spans 15 residues. Germline V gene lookup returns CDR1 SGDLS and CDR2 YYNGEE. Trimming took off 4 bases at V and 2 bases at J, with 14 bases between the two ends. The CDR3 DNA reads as TGTGCCAGCAGCTCCAGGGGTGTCGCCACAGATACGCAGTATTTT. It encodes CASSSRGVATDTQYF.

The chain joins TRBV6-2 or TRBV6-3 to TRBJ2-5, with 7 nucleotides matching TRBD1. Losses at the gene ends were 4 bases for V and 3 bases for J; bases not matched to a gene: 2. Germline lookup yields CDR1 MNHEY and CDR2 SVGEGT. The CDR3 length is 13 residues. CDR3 coding DNA: TGTGCCAGCAGTTGGGACAGTAAAGAGACCCAGTACTTC. Residues: CASSWDSKETQYF.

The chain links TRBV20-1 to TRBJ1-2; the D gene is possibly TRBD1 (6 bases). This CDR3 is built from 12 residues. CDR1 is DFQATT, CDR2 SNEGSKA, per germline (reference sequence). V lost 3 bases to trimming and J lost 5 bases, with 10 bases between them. CDR3 sequence (DNA): TGCAGTGCTAGTCCGGACAGTTATGGCTACACCTTC. Its protein product is CSASPDSYGYTF.

This rearrangement joins TRBV9 to TRBJ1-5; D remains ambiguous. The CDR3 covers 19 residues. Trimming left V 1 base short and J 4 bases short, with 24 bases between. Per germline, CDR1 SGDLS and CDR2 YYNGEE. CDR3 DNA: TGTGCCAGCAGCGTAAAGTCTGGGCAGGTCTTTTATAGTAATCAGCCCCAGCATTTT. Its translation: CASSVKSGQVFYSNQPQHF. Complete variable domain (other parts from reference TRBV9 and TRBJ1-5): DSGVTQTPKHLITATGQRVTLRCSPRSGDLSVYWYQQSLDQGLQFLIQYYNGEERAKGNILERFSAQQFPDLHSELNLSSLELGDSALYFCASSVKSGQVFYSNQPQHFGDGTRLSIL.

Regarding this clonotype: The junction does not match germline at one end; this may be a read error. The gene calls are TRBV7-2 and TRBJ2-3, with TRBD2 identical over 12 bases. Germline V gene sequence: CDR1 SGHTA, CDR2 FQGNSA. The CDR3 length is 18 residues. Here the CDR3 DNA reads TGTGCCAGCAGCTTGACTAGCGGGGGATACCCTAGCACTGATACGCAGTATTTT. Translation gives CASSLTSGGYPSTDTQYF.

This clonotype was picked up a small number of times. The CDR3, as DNA: TGTGCCAGCAGTTTCCGCAGGACTAGCACAGATACGCAGTATTTT. Its translation is CASSFRRTSTDTQYF. The V and J genes are TRBV6-6 and TRBJ2-3, with D tentatively TRBD2 (5 bases). CDR1 and CDR2 (germline): MNHNY, SVGAGI (reference sequence). The CDR3 contains 15 residues. The V and J ends lost 4 bases and 0 bases respectively, with 11 bases between them.

The rearrangement uses TRBV27 and TRBJ2-7, with 7 bases that match TRBD1. Germline V CDR1 and CDR2: MNHEY, SMNVEV (reference sequence). Trimming removed 0 bases from V and 3 bases from J; junction bases left unmatched: 5. CDR3 length: 15 residues. CDR3 bases: TGTGCCAGCAGTTTATCGAGGGCAGGGGGCTACGAGCAGTACTTC. Translation gives CASSLSRAGGYEQYF.

The chain couples TRBV28 to TRBJ2-4, with a tentative D call TRBD1 (5 bases). The DNA end favors TRBJ2-7, so the J call may be wrong. In germline, CDR1 is MDHEN, CDR2 SYDVKM. This CDR3 comprises 13 residues. CDR3 protein: CAVLAGIYHEQYF. The DNA of the CDR3 is TGTGCCGTCCTCGCAGGGATCTACCACGAGCAGTACTTC.